This TCR beta chain was sequenced during a study of T cell responses to AZD1222 COVID-19 vaccine. Study-level findings and limits: Repertoires were obtained only post-peak T cell response.

With regard to this clone: The antigen remains unidentified.

The assay was immunoSEQ multiplex PCR, and TCRdb's table has in-frame clones only and misses some. The sample records around 130,000 clones, roughly 85% being singletons. The CDR3 is 12 residues long. Germline-derived CDR1 and CDR2 are MNHEY and SVGEGT. V lost 6 bases to trimming and J lost 1 base, with 7 bases between them. The sample here was peripheral blood, taken on day 0 of AZD1222 vaccination. This TCR was sampled from an adult in good health. This chain connects TRBV6-2 or TRBV6-3 to TRBJ2-7; no clear D gene. The CDR3 nucleotides are TGTGCCAGCAGCATTGGGTCCTACGAGCAGTACTTC. Residues: CASSIGSYEQYF.